This passage covers 24 T cell receptor beta chains from one sample sequenced in a study of blood T cell repertoires in COVID-19 (dated by TCRdb to the early 2020s). Library generation was performed with the immunoSEQ multiplex PCR assay. As stored in TCRdb, this immuneACCESS dataset retains in-frame rearrangements with V and J assigned. A fraction of the clones does not appear; measured against another copy, unresolved V genes explain less than half of the discrepancy, and the remainder lacks a known reason. The sample table shows roughly 99,000 clones, and 70% to 90% are seen once. Around 2% of the sample comes from the top ten. The sample comprised peripheral blood. These receptor sequences come from a man in his fifties with COVID-19, enrolled during active disease.

This clone was recorded many times. This chain joins TRBV30 and TRBJ2-7, with TRBD1 as a possible D gene (7 bases). V lost 4 bases, J lost 0 bases, and 16 bases lay in between. The germline CDR1 and CDR2 sequences are GTSNPN and SVGIG (reference sequence). The CDR3 length is 15 residues. The CDR3 DNA sequence: TGTGCCTGGATGGGACTTCAGGGGGACTCCTACGAGCAGTACTTC. Translation: CAWMGLQGDSYEQYF.

The V gene is TRBV24-1, the J gene TRBJ1-1, with TRBD1 matching over 7 bases. The germline gives CDR1 KGHDR, CDR2 SFDVKD. CDR3 length: 14 residues. Trimming removed 7 bases from V and 2 bases from J; junction bases left unmatched: 6. CDR3 amino acids: CATRGTVGNTEAFF. As DNA, the CDR3 is TGTGCCACCAGAGGGACAGTTGGTAACACTGAAGCTTTCTTT.

J is TRBJ2-3 and V is TRBV30; tentatively, D is TRBD1 (5 bases). Germline loops: CDR1 GTSNPN, CDR2 SVGIG (reference sequence). Trimming stripped 3 bases from V and 6 bases from J, with 13 bases between. The CDR3 loop spans 13 amino acids. The CDR3 sequence is CAWSARQTDTQYF. CDR3 nucleotides: TGTGCCTGGAGCGCTCGACAGACGGATACGCAGTATTTT. Combining the CDR3 with reference TRBV30 and TRBJ2-3 gives the whole variable domain SQTIHQWPATLVQPVGSPLSLECTVEGTSNPNLYWYRQAAGRGLQLLFYSVGIGQISSEVPQNLSASRPQDRQFILSSKKLLLSDSGFYLCAWSARQTDTQYFGPGTRLTVL.

This clone was seen only once. CDR3 coding DNA: TGTGCCTGGAGTGTAGGGGACAGGGGAAAAGCTTTCTTT. Amino acids: CAWSVGDRGKAFF. The V gene is TRBV30, the J gene TRBJ1-1; 10 bases agree with TRBD1. This CDR3 is built from 13 residues. V was pared by 0 bases and J by 9 bases, with 4 bases of the junction left unmatched. Looked up from germline, CDR1 is GTSNPN and CDR2 is SVGIG (reference sequence).

The chain joins TRBV29-1 to TRBJ1-5, with D unresolved. CDR1 is SQVTM, CDR2 ANQGSEA, per germline. This CDR3 has 13 residues. Trimming stripped 4 bases from V and 4 bases from J, with 11 bases between. The DNA of the CDR3 is TGCAGCGTTGGTGAGGGTAGAAATCAGCCCCAGCATTTT. It codes for CSVGEGRNQPQHF.

The V and J genes are TRBV19 and TRBJ1-5; D is possibly TRBD1 (5 bases). Germline assignment: CDR1 LNHDA and CDR2 SQIVND (reference sequence). CDR3 length: 13 residues. V dropped 9 bases and J dropped 0 bases, with 9 bases sitting between them. The CDR3 spells CASVDSSNQPQHF. The CDR3 DNA follows: TGTGCCAGCGTCGACAGTAGCAATCAGCCCCAGCATTTT.

The rearrangement uses TRBV5-1 and TRBJ1-6; D perhaps matches TRBD1 (6 bases). Germline CDR1 is SGHRS and CDR2 is YFSETQ. CDR3 size: 19 residues. Trimming took 3 bases from V and 6 from J, leaving 25 bases between them. CDR3 coding DNA: TGCGCCAGCAGCTCAGTCACCGGGACATATGAGTTTGGTAATTCACCCCTCCACTTT. Protein product: CASSSVTGTYEFGNSPLHF.

The V and J genes are TRBV10-3 and TRBJ2-1; 9 bases line up with TRBD2. CDR1 is ENHRY, CDR2 SYGVKD, per germline. This CDR3 region has 13 residues. V trimming: 3 bases; J trimming: 9 bases; junction bases outside the gene matches: 3. The CDR3 spells CAISDGTSFEQFF. In DNA form, the CDR3 reads TGTGCCATCAGTGATGGGACTAGCTTTGAGCAGTTCTTC.

V and J are TRBV10-2 and TRBJ1-1, with D possibly TRBD1 on 6 matching bases. This CDR3 has 13 amino acids. Germline V gene lookup returns CDR1 WSHSY and CDR2 SAAADI. V lost 8 bases, J lost 5 bases, and 15 bases lay in between. CDR3 nucleotides: TGCGCCAGCCTGGACAGTGTTTGGACTGAAGCTTTCTTT. Translation: CASLDSVWTEAFF.

This clone showed up just a few times. The J gene is TRBJ2-2, the V gene TRBV10-3; 8 nucleotides align to TRBD1. The CDR3 spans 16 residues. V shed 0 bases, J shed 3 bases, and the junction held 3 bases outside the gene matches. Germline CDR1 reads ENHRY; CDR2 reads SYGVKD. CDR3 bases: TGTGCCATCAGTGAGTCGGACAGGGCTGACACCGGGGAGCTGTTTTTT. It translates to CAISESDRADTGELFF.

The V gene is TRBV27, the J gene TRBJ1-1; D gene unclear. Germline V lookup: CDR1 MNHEY, CDR2 SMNVEV (reference sequence). With 0 bases removed from V and 5 bases from J, the gap between germline ends came to 7 bases. CDR3 length equals 13 residues. The CDR3 here is CASSLSARTEAFF. The DNA of the CDR3 is TGTGCCAGCAGTTTATCGGCCCGTACTGAAGCTTTCTTT.

In DNA, the CDR3 is TGTGCCAGCAGCGTAGCCCCCTCTAGCAATCAGCCCCAGCATTTT. As protein: CASSVAPSSNQPQHF. The V and J genes are TRBV9 and TRBJ1-5; D call uncertain. Trimming removed 0 bases from V and 0 bases from J, with 7 bases in between. This CDR3 is 15 amino acids long. Looked up from germline, CDR1 is SGDLS and CDR2 is YYNGEE.

This clone was counted a few times. This rearrangement joins TRBV28 to TRBJ1-6, with 8 bases matching TRBD1. V dropped 7 bases and J dropped 7; count of bases not matched to a gene: 6. In germline, CDR1 is MDHEN, CDR2 SYDVKM. The CDR3 runs to 14 residues. CDR3 residues: CASKPGGFNSPLHF. The DNA of the CDR3 is TGTGCCAGCAAGCCAGGGGGCTTCAATTCACCCCTCCACTTT.

The chain combines TRBV5-1 with TRBJ1-6; D remains ambiguous. V shed 0 bases and J shed 5 bases, with 6 bases lying between them. Germline V gives CDR1 SGHRS, CDR2 YFSETQ. This CDR3 spans 14 amino acids. DNA of the CDR3: TGCGCCAGCAGCTTGGGGACTGATAATTCACCCCTCCACTTT. Protein product: CASSLGTDNSPLHF.

The chain joins TRBV28 to TRBJ2-7, with TRBD1 as a possible D gene (6 bases). Trimming removed 7 bases at V and 5 bases at J, with 15 bases between. This CDR3 region has 13 residues. CDR1 is MDHEN, CDR2 SYDVKM, per germline. CDR3 sequence reads: CASNRQVRDEQYF. For the CDR3, the DNA is TGTGCCAGCAATAGACAGGTTCGCGACGAGCAGTACTTC.

The chain joins TRBV27 to TRBJ2-5; D gene ambiguous. The CDR3 spans 14 residues. CDR1 is MNHEY, CDR2 SMNVEV, per germline (reference sequence). Trimming pared 1 base from V and 3 bases from J, leaving 9 bases between. The CDR3 loop reads CASSLYRSEETQYF. In DNA form, the CDR3 reads TGTGCCAGCAGTTTATATAGGAGTGAAGAGACCCAGTACTTC.

The chain joins TRBV4-2 to TRBJ2-2; 7 bases align to TRBD2. The CDR3 is 16 amino acids. V was pared by 1 base and J by 4 bases, with 6 bases of the junction left unmatched. CDR1 and CDR2 (germline): LGHNA, YNFKEQ. CDR3 sequence (DNA): TGTGCCAGCAGCCAAGGGTTAGGGGAGGGCACCGGGGAGCTGTTTTTT. This translates into CASSQGLGEGTGELFF.

The genes are TRBV11-3 and TRBJ2-5; D possibly corresponds to TRBD2 (6 bases). The CDR3 has 18 amino acids. Germline V CDR1 and CDR2: SGHNT, YENEEA. V was cut by 3 bases and J by 5 bases, with 25 bases left in between. CDR3 in amino acids: CASSFRAIGGTGRETQYF. The CDR3 DNA reads as TGTGCCAGCAGCTTCCGGGCCATAGGAGGGACCGGGCGCGAGACCCAGTACTTC.

This clone was picked up one time. This chain uses TRBV5-5 with TRBJ1-3; D is uncertain. This CDR3 is built from 15 residues. Per the germline V gene, CDR1 is SGHKS and CDR2 is YYEKEE (reference sequence). With 2 bases removed from V and 0 bases from J, the gap between germline ends came to 9 bases. This CDR3 reads CASSLVHNSGNTIYF. As DNA, the CDR3 is TGTGCCAGCAGCTTAGTCCACAACTCTGGAAACACCATATATTTT.

J is TRBJ2-7 and V is TRBV11-2, with 10 bases that match TRBD2. From germline, CDR1 is SGHAT and CDR2 FQNNGV. The CDR3 is 17 residues long. V lost 5 bases and J lost 0; bases outside the gene matches: 10. CDR3 region: CASSPPRSGGHSYEQYF. The CDR3 nucleotides are TGTGCCAGCAGCCCCCCCCGTAGCGGGGGGCACTCCTACGAGCAGTACTTC.

The chain carries TRBV6-4 and TRBJ2-1; 10 bases are shared with TRBD2. Germline lookup yields CDR1 MRHNA and CDR2 SNTAGT. Trimming took 3 bases from V and 8 from J; bases not matched to a gene: 4. This CDR3 has 14 residues. The CDR3 here is CASSEAGGPYEQFF. The CDR3 region has the DNA TGTGCCAGCAGTGAAGCGGGGGGGCCCTATGAGCAGTTCTTC.

The chain links TRBV27 to TRBJ1-1; TRBD1 is a possible D gene (5 bases). The CDR3 has 13 residues. Germline V gene sequence: CDR1 MNHEY, CDR2 SMNVEV (reference sequence). The V end lost 0 bases, the J end lost 10 bases, and 12 bases lay between the germline ends. In DNA, the CDR3 is TGTGCCAGCAGTTTATCAAGGGGCCTGGGAGCTTTCTTT. Its translation is CASSLSRGLGAFF.

V is TRBV7-2 and J is TRBJ1-1; maybe TRBD1 (6 bases). Trimming cost V 7 bases and J 4 bases, with 10 bases left between them. The CDR3 totals 12 residues. Per germline, CDR1 SGHTA and CDR2 FQGNSA. CDR3 residues: CASTTRGTEAFF. The CDR3 DNA sequence: TGTGCCAGCACCACCAGGGGCACTGAAGCTTTCTTT.

The V and J genes are TRBV2 and TRBJ1-4, with TRBD1 as a possible D gene (6 bases). The V end lost 6 bases, the J end lost 2 bases, and 10 bases lay between the germline ends. The CDR3 spans 14 residues. Germline CDR1 reads SNHLY; CDR2 reads FYNNEI. CDR3 sequence (DNA): TGTGCCAGCAGCCGCGGACAGACTAATGAAAAACTGTTTTTT. This codes for CASSRGQTNEKLFF.